A single sample is the source of the 17 T cell receptor beta chains below, sequenced in a study of molecular identifiers for immune sequencing clone quantification. In TCRdb, the PCR reads were re-called with MiXCR into one record per CDR3 protein. The repertoire holds approximately 680,000 distinct CDR3 sequences, with roughly 23% as singletons. The sample consisted of naive CD8+ T cells from blood, with Jurkat cell RNA spiked in. Subset given: FACS-sorted CD8+CD4-CCR7+CD45RA+ naive T cells. All receptors come from a human donor in good health. Some libraries in this study had Jurkat cell RNA spiked in.

This clonotype has only a few counts. V is TRBV3-1 and J is TRBJ2-7; 7 bases line up with TRBD1. CDR3 length: 15 residues. Per germline, CDR1 LGHDT and CDR2 YNNKEL (reference sequence). J was trimmed by 2 bases and V by 1 base; bases with no gene match: 5. In nucleotides, the CDR3 is TGTGCCAGCAGCCAAGGGGACAGTCGCGCCTACGAGCAGTACTTC. This sequence encodes CASSQGDSRAYEQYF.

The sample holds many counts of this clonotype. This chain connects TRBV6-2 or TRBV6-3 to TRBJ2-5, with 7 bases matching TRBD1. Germline lookup yields CDR1 MNHEY and CDR2 SVGEGT. CDR3 length: 14 amino acids. With 5 bases clipped from V and 1 base from J, the junction kept 4 bases outside the gene matches. The CDR3 loop is CASSARTGQETQYF. CDR3 coding DNA: TGTGCCAGCAGTGCACGGACAGGCCAAGAGACCCAGTACTTC.

Ten or more counts support this clonotype. The chain joins TRBV7-9 to TRBJ2-7, with unresolved D. The V and J ends lost 4 bases and 0 bases respectively, with 10 bases between them. This CDR3 spans 14 amino acids. CDR1 and CDR2 from the germline V gene are SEHNR and FQNEAQ (reference sequence). CDR3 coding DNA: TGTGCCAGCAGCTCGGACGGTAGCTCCTACGAGCAGTACTTC. Its translation is CASSSDGSSYEQYF.

The chain couples TRBV4-3 to TRBJ1-2; D not resolved. Deletions cut 1 base from V and 7 bases from J, with 16 bases between. The CDR3 spans 15 residues. Germline V gene lookup returns CDR1 LGHNA and CDR2 YSLEER. As DNA, the CDR3 is TGCGCCAGCAGCCAAGCCCGTGGGAGTCGTAGTGGCTACACCTTC. It encodes CASSQARGSRSGYTF.

This clonotype was found many times. J is TRBJ1-3 and V is TRBV7-9; no definite D call. V lost 2 bases and J lost 4, with 6 bases in between. Germline V CDR1 and CDR2: SEHNR, FQNEAQ (reference sequence). The CDR3 loop spans 13 amino acids. The CDR3 DNA sequence: TGTGCCAGCAGCTTACTCCAAGGAAACACCATATATTTT. Translating it yields CASSLLQGNTIYF.

The chain carries TRBV11-1 and TRBJ2-3; possibly TRBD2 for D (5 bases). The germline V gene has CDR1 SGHAT and CDR2 FQDESV (reference sequence). The CDR3 covers 15 residues. Trimming pared 5 bases from V and 4 bases from J, leaving 16 bases between. CDR3 region: CASSRFGGVADTQYF. DNA of the CDR3: TGTGCCAGCAGCCGTTTCGGAGGAGTCGCAGATACGCAGTATTTT.

This clonotype was counted ten times or more. This chain links TRBV28 with TRBJ2-7, with unresolved D. The V gene lost 3 bases and the J gene lost 4 bases, with 13 bases spanning the gap. The CDR3 loop spans 14 amino acids. CDR1 is MDHEN, CDR2 SYDVKM, per germline. This CDR3 reads CASSFRPSPYEQYF. The CDR3 DNA follows: TGTGCCAGCAGTTTTAGGCCCTCCCCGTACGAGCAGTACTTC. The variable domain in full, completed from reference TRBV28 and TRBJ2-7, reads DVKVTQSSRYLVKRTGEKVFLECVQDMDHENMFWYRQDPGLGLRLIYFSYDVKMKEKGDIPEGYSVSREKKERFSLILESASTNQTSMYLCASSFRPSPYEQYFGPGTRLTVT.

Details on this clonotype: The junction departs from germline at one end; a sequencing error may be responsible. The V and J genes are TRBV6-1 and TRBJ1-4, with D perhaps matching TRBD1 (5 bases). The CDR3 is 14 residues long. Per the germline V gene, CDR1 is MNHNS and CDR2 is SASEGT. The CDR3, as DNA: TGTGCCAGCATTCCGTGGGGGAAGGATGAAAAACTGGTTTTT. Amino acids: CASIPWGKDEKLVF.

The chain links TRBV7-9 to TRBJ1-4; no definite D call. This CDR3 has 16 residues. Trimming cost V 4 bases and J 2 bases, with 14 bases left between them. Germline-derived CDR1 and CDR2 are SEHNR and FQNEAQ (reference sequence). The CDR3 nucleotides read TGTGCCAGCAGCTGGTCGCTAACGGGGACTAATGAAAAACTGTTTTTT. It yields the protein CASSWSLTGTNEKLFF.

Ten or more counts support this clonotype. The chain uses TRBV5-6 and TRBJ2-3; D is unresolved. This CDR3 is built from 14 residues. V was clipped by 4 bases and J by 5 bases, with 14 bases between them. Germline assignment: CDR1 SGHDT and CDR2 YYEEEE. For the CDR3, the DNA is TGTGCCAGCAGCGATGAACTTCTAATAGATACGCAGTATTTT. Translated: CASSDELLIDTQYF.

The chain carries TRBV12-5 and TRBJ2-7; TRBD1 is a possible D gene (6 bases). The V and J ends lost 0 bases and 4 bases respectively, with 10 bases between them. The CDR3 has 14 residues. Germline CDR1 and CDR2: LGHNT and FRNRAP. CDR3 nucleotides: TGTGCTAGTGGTTTGGTGGGGGCTCCTTACGAGCAGTACTTC. Residues: CASGLVGAPYEQYF.

The rearrangement uses TRBV30 and TRBJ2-7, with 7 bases identical to TRBD2. Per germline, CDR1 GTSNPN and CDR2 SVGIG (reference sequence). V trimming: 8 bases; J trimming: 3 bases; junction bases outside the gene matches: 7. CDR3 length: 12 residues. The CDR3 DNA reads TGTGCCAGTACTCTAGCGGACTACGAGCAGTACTTC. Protein sequence: CASTLADYEQYF.

This clonotype showed up many times. The V call is TRBV7-9, the J call TRBJ2-3; 7 nucleotides agree with TRBD2. CDR3 length: 15 residues. With V trimmed by 5 bases and J by 1 base, 6 bases remained unmatched. In germline, CDR1 is SEHNR, CDR2 FQNEAQ (reference sequence). The CDR3: CASSISSGGTDTQYF. CDR3 sequence (DNA): TGTGCCAGCAGCATATCGAGCGGGGGCACAGATACGCAGTATTTT.

This chain connects TRBV7-2 to TRBJ2-5, with D perhaps TRBD2 (5 bases). Germline-derived CDR1 and CDR2 are SGHTA and FQGNSA. Trimming stripped 5 bases from V and 4 bases from J, with 17 bases between. The CDR3 runs to 15 residues. For the CDR3, the DNA is TGTGCCAGCAGCGCCCTGGTGAGGGTTGGAGAGACCCAGTACTTC. Protein product: CASSALVRVGETQYF.

This clonotype has just a few counts. The V gene is TRBV27, the J gene TRBJ2-3, with 9 bases matching TRBD1. Losses at the gene ends were 4 bases for V and 5 bases for J; bases not matched to a gene: 10. CDR3 length: 16 residues. Germline V CDR1 and CDR2: MNHEY, SMNVEV (reference sequence). CDR3 sequence: CASSSQPGQGRDTQYF. CDR3 nucleotide sequence: TGTGCCAGCAGTTCCCAACCGGGACAGGGCCGAGATACGCAGTATTTT.

This clonotype was found once. A much larger clone differs from this one at a single base, so this may be a read error. V gene TRBV12-3 or TRBV12-4 combines with J gene TRBJ1-1, with D hard to call. The germline V and J ends were trimmed by 7 bases and 3 bases, with 9 bases remaining between them. The CDR3 has 12 amino acids. CDR3 region: CASNFRDTEAFF. CDR3 nucleotides: TGTGCCAGCAATTTCCGAGACACTGAAGCTTTCTTT.

The genes are TRBV27 and TRBJ1-2; TRBD1 agrees at 8 bases. From germline, CDR1 is MNHEY and CDR2 SMNVEV (reference sequence). The V and J ends lost 3 bases and 2 bases, in that order; junction bases with no gene match: 14. This CDR3 is built from 18 residues. In DNA form, the CDR3 reads TGTGCCAGCAGTTTCCCCGAGACAGGGGAGCGCCCCAACTATGGCTACACCTTC. Translated, it gives CASSFPETGERPNYGYTF.